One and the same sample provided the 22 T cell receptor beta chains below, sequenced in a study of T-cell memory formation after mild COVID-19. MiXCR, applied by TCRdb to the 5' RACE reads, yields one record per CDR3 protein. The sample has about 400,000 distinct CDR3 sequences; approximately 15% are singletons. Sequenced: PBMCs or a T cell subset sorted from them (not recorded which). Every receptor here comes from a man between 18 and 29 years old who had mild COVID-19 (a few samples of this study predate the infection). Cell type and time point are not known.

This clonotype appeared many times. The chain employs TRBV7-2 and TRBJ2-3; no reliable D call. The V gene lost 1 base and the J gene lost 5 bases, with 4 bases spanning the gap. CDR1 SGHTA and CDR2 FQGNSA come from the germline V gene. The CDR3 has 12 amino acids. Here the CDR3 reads CASSLDRDTQYF. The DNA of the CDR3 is TGTGCCAGCAGCTTAGACCGAGATACGCAGTATTTT. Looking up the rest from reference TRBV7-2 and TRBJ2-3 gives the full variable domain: GAGVSQSPSNKVTEKGKDVELRCDPISGHTALYWYRQSLGQGLEFLIYFQGNSAPDKSGLPSDRFSAERTGGSVSTLTIQRTQQEDSAVYLCASSLDRDTQYFGPGTRLTVL.

CDR3 loop: CASSRTEVALTGYTF. The DNA of the CDR3 is TGTGCCAGCAGCCGGACGGAGGTAGCGTTGACTGGCTACACCTTC. The chain is built from TRBV6-5 and TRBJ1-2; D is uncertain. CDR3 length equals 15 residues. Germline loops: CDR1 MNHEY, CDR2 SVGAGI. Deletions cut 6 bases from V and 7 bases from J, with 21 bases between.

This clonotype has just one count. CDR3: CASSYGDSQPQHF. The CDR3 DNA follows: TGCGCCAGCAGCTATGGGGATTCTCAGCCCCAGCATTTT. The rearrangement links TRBV5-1 to TRBJ1-5; D gene uncertain. The CDR3 has 13 amino acids. Germline CDR1 and CDR2: SGHRS and YFSETQ. Deletions cut 3 bases from V and 6 bases from J, with 10 bases between.

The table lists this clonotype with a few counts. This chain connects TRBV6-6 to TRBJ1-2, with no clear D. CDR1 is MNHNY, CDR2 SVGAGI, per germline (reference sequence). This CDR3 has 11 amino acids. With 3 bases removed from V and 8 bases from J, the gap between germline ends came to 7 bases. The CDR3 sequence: CASSYGVGYTF. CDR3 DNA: TGTGCCAGCAGTTATGGGGTCGGCTACACCTTC.

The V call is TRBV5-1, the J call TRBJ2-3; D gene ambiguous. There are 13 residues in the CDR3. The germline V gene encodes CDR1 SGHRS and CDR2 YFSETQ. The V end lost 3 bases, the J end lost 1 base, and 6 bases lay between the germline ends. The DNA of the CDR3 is TGCGCCAGCAGCTATTGGCGCACAGATACGCAGTATTTT. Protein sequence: CASSYWRTDTQYF.

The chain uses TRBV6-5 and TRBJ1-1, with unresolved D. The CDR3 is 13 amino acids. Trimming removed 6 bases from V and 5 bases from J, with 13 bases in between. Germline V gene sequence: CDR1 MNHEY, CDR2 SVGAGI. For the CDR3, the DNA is TGTGCCAGCAGCCTTACGACTCGGACTGAAGCTTTCTTT. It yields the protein CASSLTTRTEAFF.

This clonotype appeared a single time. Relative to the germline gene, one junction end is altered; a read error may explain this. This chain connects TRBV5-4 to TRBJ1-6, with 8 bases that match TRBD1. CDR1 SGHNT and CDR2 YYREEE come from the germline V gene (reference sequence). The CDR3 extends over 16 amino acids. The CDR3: CAISSPPGQGSSPLHF. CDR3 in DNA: TGTGCCATCAGCTCACCCCCCGGACAGGGTAGCTCACCCCTCCACTTT.

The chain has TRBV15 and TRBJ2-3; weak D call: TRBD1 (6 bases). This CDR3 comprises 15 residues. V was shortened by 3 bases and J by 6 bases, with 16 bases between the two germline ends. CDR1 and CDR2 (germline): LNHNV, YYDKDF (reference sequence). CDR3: CATSSTAQGPDTQYF. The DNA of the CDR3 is TGTGCCACCAGCAGTACCGCCCAGGGGCCGGATACGCAGTATTTT.

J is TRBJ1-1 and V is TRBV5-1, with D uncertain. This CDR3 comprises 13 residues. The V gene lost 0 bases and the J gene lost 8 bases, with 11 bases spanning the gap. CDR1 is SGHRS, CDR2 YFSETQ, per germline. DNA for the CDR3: TGCGCCAGCAGCTTGGGGGAGGGTATAGAAGCTTTCTTT. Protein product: CASSLGEGIEAFF. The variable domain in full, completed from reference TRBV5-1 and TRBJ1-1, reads KAGVTQTPRYLIKTRGQQVTLSCSPISGHRSVSWYQQTPGQGLQFLFEYFSETQRNKGNFPGRFSGRQFSNSRSEMNVSTLELGDSALYLCASSLGEGIEAFFGQGTRLTVV.

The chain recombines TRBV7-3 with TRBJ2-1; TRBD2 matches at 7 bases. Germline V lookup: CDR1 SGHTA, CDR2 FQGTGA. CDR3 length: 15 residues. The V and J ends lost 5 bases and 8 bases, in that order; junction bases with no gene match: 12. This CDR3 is CASSPAGTTLDEQFF. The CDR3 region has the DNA TGTGCCAGCAGCCCAGCCGGGACTACCCTGGATGAGCAGTTCTTC.

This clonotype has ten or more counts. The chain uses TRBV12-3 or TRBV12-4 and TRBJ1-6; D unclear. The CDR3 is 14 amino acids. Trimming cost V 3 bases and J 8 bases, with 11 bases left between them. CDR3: CASSFTGVYSPLHF. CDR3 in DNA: TGTGCCAGCAGTTTTACCGGGGTTTATTCACCCCTCCACTTT.

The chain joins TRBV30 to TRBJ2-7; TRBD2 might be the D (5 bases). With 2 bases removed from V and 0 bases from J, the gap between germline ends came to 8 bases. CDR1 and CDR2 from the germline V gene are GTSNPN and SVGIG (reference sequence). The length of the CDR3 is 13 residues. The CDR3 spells CAWSSGSSYEQYF. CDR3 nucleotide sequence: TGTGCCTGGAGTTCGGGGAGCTCCTACGAGCAGTACTTC.

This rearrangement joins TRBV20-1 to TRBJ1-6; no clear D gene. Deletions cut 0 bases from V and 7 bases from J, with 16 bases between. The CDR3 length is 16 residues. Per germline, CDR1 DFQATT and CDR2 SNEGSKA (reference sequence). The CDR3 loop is CSARDQEDRLNSPLHF. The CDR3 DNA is TGCAGTGCTAGAGATCAGGAGGACCGACTCAATTCACCCCTCCACTTT.

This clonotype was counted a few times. The CDR3 loop is CASSTQKNTEAFF. Written as DNA, the CDR3 is TGTGCCAGCAGCACCCAGAAGAACACTGAAGCTTTCTTT. V gene TRBV7-2 combines with J gene TRBJ1-1; D uncertain. V was pared by 5 bases and J by 1 base, with 8 bases between. CDR3 length: 13 residues. CDR1 and CDR2 from the germline V gene are SGHTA and FQGNSA.

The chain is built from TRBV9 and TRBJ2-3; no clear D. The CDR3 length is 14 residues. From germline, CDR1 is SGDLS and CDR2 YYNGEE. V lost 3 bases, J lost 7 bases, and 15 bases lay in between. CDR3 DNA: TGTGCCAGCAGCGCGGACCATCGCAAAAATACGCAGTATTTT. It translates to CASSADHRKNTQYF.

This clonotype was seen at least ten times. The DNA for the CDR3 is TGTGCCAGCAGTTTAGCAGCGGGGCTGAACACCGGGGAGCTGTTTTTT. Protein sequence: CASSLAAGLNTGELFF. V gene TRBV12-3 or TRBV12-4 combines with J gene TRBJ2-2, with TRBD2 matching 7 bases. Losses at the gene ends were 0 bases for V and 1 base for J; bases not matched to a gene: 2. The CDR3 length is 16 residues.

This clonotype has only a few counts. CDR3 coding DNA: TGTGCCAGCAGTGCTTGGGGACAACACGATTACACAGATACGCAGTATTTT. Residues: CASSAWGQHDYTDTQYF. The chain links TRBV6-1 to TRBJ2-3; D may be TRBD1 (6 bases). The germline CDR1 and CDR2 sequences are MNHNS and SASEGT. CDR3 length: 17 amino acids. V dropped 4 bases and J dropped 2 bases, with 19 bases sitting between them.

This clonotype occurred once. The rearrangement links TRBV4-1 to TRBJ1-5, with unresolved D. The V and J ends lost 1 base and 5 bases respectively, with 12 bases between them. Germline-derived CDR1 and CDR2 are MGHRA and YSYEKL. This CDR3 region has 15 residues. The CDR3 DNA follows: TGCGCCAGCAGCCAAGGTAACACAGACCATCAGCCCCAGCATTTT. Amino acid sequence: CASSQGNTDHQPQHF.

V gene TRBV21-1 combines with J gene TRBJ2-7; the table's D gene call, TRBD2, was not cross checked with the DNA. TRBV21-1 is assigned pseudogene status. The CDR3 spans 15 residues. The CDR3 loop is CASSKAPPVNYEQYF. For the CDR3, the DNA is TGTGCCAGCAGCAAGGCCCCGCCGGTTAACTACGAGCAGTACTTC.

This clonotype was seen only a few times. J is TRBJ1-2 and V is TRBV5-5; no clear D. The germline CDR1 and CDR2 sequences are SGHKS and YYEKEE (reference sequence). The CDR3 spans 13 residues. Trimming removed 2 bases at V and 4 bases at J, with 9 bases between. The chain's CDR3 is CASSLEQPYGYTF. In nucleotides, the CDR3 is TGTGCCAGCAGCTTAGAACAGCCCTATGGCTACACCTTC.

CDR3 sequence: CASRPPSSFEQYF. The CDR3 DNA reads TGTGCCAGCAGGCCCCCGTCTAGTTTCGAGCAGTACTTC. The gene calls are TRBV7-2 and TRBJ2-7; unclear D gene. Per the germline V gene, CDR1 is SGHTA and CDR2 is FQGNSA. Trimming removed 6 bases from V and 6 bases from J, with 15 bases in between. The CDR3 covers 13 residues.

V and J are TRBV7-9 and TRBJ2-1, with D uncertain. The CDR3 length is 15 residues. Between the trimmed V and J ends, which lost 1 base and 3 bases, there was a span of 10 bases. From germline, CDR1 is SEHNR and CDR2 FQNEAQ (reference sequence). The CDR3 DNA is TGTGCCAGCAGCTTAGTAGTACAGTTCTACAATGAGCAGTTCTTC. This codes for CASSLVVQFYNEQFF.